The clone carrying this T cell receptor (beta chain) was recorded many times. The input was 450 to 550 ng total RNA; TCR beta cDNA was made from it with a constant-region primer. What produced the TCR beta libraries was three nested multiplex PCR rounds using slightly modified ARM-PCR. TCRdb recomputed calls from the multiplex PCR reads with MiXCR, one row per CDR3 protein. Of roughly 50,000 distinct CDR3 sequences listed, about 68% were seen once; the top ten hold about 25%. This specimen comes from a study of tumor-infiltrating lymphocytes in primary liver carcinoma. Each 20-30 mg portion of unsorted bulk tissue served as the source for co-extraction of RNA and DNA. Material for sequencing was liver tumor tissue from sampling region 2. The subset denotes: tumor region T2, inferior pole. The clonotype comes from a man in his forties with primary liver carcinoma and hepatitis B virus infection.

CDR3 DNA sequence: TGTGCCAGCCCGAAGCTGCGAGTCCGGGACTACACCTACGAGCAGTACTTC. This sequence encodes CASPKLRVRDYTYEQYF. This chain joins TRBV4-2 and TRBJ2-7; TRBD2 agrees at 7 bases. The V gene end was trimmed by 8 bases and the J gene end by 2 bases; junction bases not matched to a gene: 18. CDR3 length: 17 residues. The germline gives CDR1 LGHNA, CDR2 YNFKEQ.